The rows below give T cell receptor beta chains drawn from one sample of a study of blood T cells in healthy people across ages. MiXCR, applied by TCRdb to the 5' RACE reads, yields one record per CDR3 protein. The data hold about 1,400,000 distinct CDR3 sequences, with around 39% observed a single time. Material for sequencing was blood. Receptors originate from a woman younger than 30 in good health. Both conserved end residues are part of each CDR3. A D gene is named only where the DNA matches it firmly. The listing skips clone size in some rows; elsewhere it reads once, few, many or a size class.

V gene	clone size	D gene	J gene	CDR3 length	CDR3 DNA	CDR3 protein
TRBV20-1	once	.	TRBJ1-6	16	TGCAGTGCTAGAGATTCGAAGCCTGCCTATAATTCACCCCTCCACTTT	CSARDSKPAYNSPLHF
TRBV28	few	.	TRBJ2-7	14	TGTGCCACCTTGCTGATGGGCAGGTCGTACGAGCAGTACTTC	CATLLMGRSYEQYF
TRBV5-5	few	TRBD1	TRBJ1-2	13	TGTGCCAGCAGCGCCCAGGGACAGCCTCGCTACACCTTC	CASSAQGQPRYTF
TRBV27	.	.	TRBJ1-2	14	TGTGCCAGCAGTTTATCGGGGCCCGAGGATGGCTACACCTTC	CASSLSGPEDGYTF
TRBV4-1	.	.	TRBJ2-1	16	TGCGCCAACAGCGCAGGAGGGACCCGAACTAAGAACGAGCAGTTCTTC	CANSAGGTRTKNEQFF
TRBV14	.	.	TRBJ1-2	12	TGTGCCAGCAGCCAAGAACGGGGGGGCTACACCTTC	CASSQERGGYTF
TRBV12-3/TRBV12-4	.	TRBD2	TRBJ2-5	16	TGTGCCAGCAGTGCTGTTGGGCGGGAGAGGTGGGAGACCCAGTACTTC	CASSAVGRERWETQYF
TRBV5-5	few	.	TRBJ2-3	16	TGTGCCAGCAGCGATGGAGGGACGGCCGGCACAGATACGCAGTATTTT	CASSDGGTAGTDTQYF
TRBV5-1	.	.	TRBJ2-7	13	TGCGCCAGCAAGGTACAGGGAAACTACGAGCAGTACTTC	CASKVQGNYEQYF
TRBV6-6	.	.	TRBJ2-5	16	TGTGCCAGCAGTTACTCAAAACTGCAACGTCAAGAGACCCAGTACTTC	CASSYSKLQRQETQYF
TRBV27	many	TRBD2	TRBJ2-1	17	TGTGCCAGCAGTTCTTCCCGACTAGCGGGAGCCTACAATGAGCAGTTCTTC	CASSSSRLAGAYNEQFF
TRBV29-1	.	TRBD2	TRBJ2-7	16	TGCAGCGTTGAAGATGCGGGGGGTAAGGGGTCCTACGAGCAGTACTTC	CSVEDAGGKGSYEQYF
TRBV5-1	.	TRBD2	TRBJ2-1	17	TGCGCCAGCAGCTTTGCGGGGGGGCTAGGCTCCTACAATGAGCAGTTCTTC	CASSFAGGLGSYNEQFF
TRBV4-1	few	.	TRBJ2-3	17	TGCGCCAGCAGCCAAGTAGCCCTACCGGGCACCACAGATACGCAGTATTTT	CASSQVALPGTTDTQYF
TRBV6-1	.	TRBD2	TRBJ2-7	16	TGTGCCAGCAGTGAACTTGCGTCGGGAGGTTTCTACGAGCAGTACTTC	CASSELASGGFYEQYF
TRBV12-3/TRBV12-4	.	.	TRBJ2-2	15	TGTGCCAGCAGTTGGGGGGACACAAACACCGGGGAGCTGTTTTTT	CASSWGDTNTGELFF
TRBV20-1	many	TRBD2	TRBJ2-5	16	TGCAGTGCTCATCCCCTTCGGGGGGGACCTAAAGAGACCCAGTACTTC	CSAHPLRGGPKETQYF
TRBV6-1	.	.	TRBJ1-1	15	TGTGCCAGCAGTGAGAGACAGCTGGTGAACACTGAAGCTTTCTTT	CASSERQLVNTEAFF